This T cell receptor beta chain was sequenced for a study of a mutant IDH1 vaccine in newly diagnosed glioma. CDR3 length: 16 residues. Germline assignment: CDR1 MDHEN and CDR2 SYDVKM. J gave up 6 bases and V 3 bases, and 11 bases lay outside the gene matches. Time point given: week 11, during vaccination. The study gave 300 ug of mutant IDH1 20-mer peptide per vaccine dose, with topical imiquimod. As regards this clone: Antigen specificity is unknown.

Using immunoSEQ multiplex PCR, the repertoire was profiled, and TCRdb retains in-frame clones only, with some absent. The data show under 150,000 clones, over 75% seen once. The receptor was derived from a man aged 35 to 55 with glioma. Specimen: PBMCs, collected from a glioma patient whose treatment included an IDH1 peptide vaccine. V usage is TRBV28 and J usage is TRBJ1-5; 7 nucleotides align to TRBD1. The CDR3 loop is CASSFPTGRVGQPQHF. The CDR3 nucleotides are TGTGCCAGCAGTTTCCCGACAGGGAGAGTCGGTCAGCCCCAGCATTTT.